The 13 T cell receptor beta chains listed next were all sequenced from one sample in a study of blood T cell repertoires in COVID-19. The table came from immunoSEQ multiplex PCR; TCRdb's copy has only in-frame clones and leaves some out. The data show approximately 150,000 clones, with approximately 88% seen just once and approximately 5% held by the top ten. Material for sequencing was peripheral blood. These TCRs come from a human donor in a cohort sampled during active COVID-19.

The V gene is TRBV27, the J gene TRBJ1-1; 8 bases match TRBD1. The trim removed 8 bases at V and 10 bases at J, leaving 12 bases unmatched. This CDR3 comprises 13 residues. Germline V gene data show CDR1 as MNHEY and CDR2 as SMNVEV (reference sequence). CDR3 sequence (DNA): TGTGCCAGCGGGGCGAGGACAGGGCAAGTAGCTTTCTTT. Its protein is CASGARTGQVAFF.

The rearrangement links TRBV5-6 to TRBJ2-1; 8 positions agree with TRBD1. J gave up 0 bases and V 0 bases, and 8 bases lay outside the gene matches. Germline-derived CDR1 and CDR2 are SGHDT and YYEEEE. CDR3 length equals 18 residues. CDR3 DNA: TGTGCCAGCAGCTTGGTAAGATGGACAGGGAGCTCCTACAATGAGCAGTTCTTC. Its translation: CASSLVRWTGSSYNEQFF.

The rearrangement joins TRBV5-6 to TRBJ1-2; 10 bases line up with TRBD1. V trimming: 4 bases; J trimming: 8 bases; junction bases outside the gene matches: 8. The germline CDR1 and CDR2 sequences are SGHDT and YYEEEE. This CDR3 is built from 14 residues. The CDR3 here is CASSTGTGVLGYTF. For the CDR3, the DNA is TGTGCCAGCAGCACCGGGACAGGGGTCTTGGGCTACACCTTC.

In DNA form, the CDR3 reads TGTGCCAGCAGCGTAGGCCCCAGGGCGGACAGCGCCTCTGGAAACACCATATATTTT. This sequence encodes CASSVGPRADSASGNTIYF. The chain uses TRBV9 and TRBJ1-3; a possible D gene is TRBD1 (6 bases). This CDR3 region has 19 residues. V was trimmed by 0 bases and J by 0 bases, leaving 19 bases between them. Per the germline V gene, CDR1 is SGDLS and CDR2 is YYNGEE.

J is TRBJ2-7 and V is TRBV19; the match to TRBD1 covers 7 bases. The CDR3 length is 13 residues. CDR1 LNHDA and CDR2 SQIVND come from the germline V gene (reference sequence). With 5 bases clipped from V and 5 bases from J, the junction kept 6 bases outside the gene matches. DNA of the CDR3: TGTGCCAGTAGTCGAGACAGGGACCACGAGCAGTACTTC. This codes for CASSRDRDHEQYF.

This clone was recorded only once. The rearrangement uses TRBV5-8 and TRBJ1-2; TRBD1 is a possible D gene (6 bases). The V and J ends lost 10 bases and 5 bases respectively, with 15 bases between them. CDR1 is SGHTS, CDR2 YDEGEE, per germline. This CDR3 is built from 12 residues. The CDR3 DNA reads TGTGCCGGGGGCTTAGGGGCTTATGGCTACACCTTC. Translation gives CAGGLGAYGYTF. Drawing the rest from reference TRBV5-8 and TRBJ1-2, the complete variable domain is EAGVTQSPTHLIKTRGQQATLRCSPISGHTSVYWYQQALGLGLQFLLWYDEGEERNRGNFPPRFSGRQFPNYSSELNVNALELEDSALYLCAGGLGAYGYTFGSGTRLTVV.

The chain carries TRBV5-1 and TRBJ2-1; 11 bases are a match to TRBD2. V shed 2 bases and J 4 bases; nucleotides not matched to a gene: 5. Germline CDR1 SGHRS, CDR2 YFSETQ. CDR3 length: 16 residues. CDR3 region: CASSLTGTSGYNEQFF. The DNA of the CDR3 is TGCGCCAGCAGCTTAACCGGGACTAGCGGATACAATGAGCAGTTCTTC.

V gene TRBV18 combines with J gene TRBJ1-1; D remains ambiguous. CDR1 is KGHSH, CDR2 LQKENI, per germline. This CDR3 comprises 15 residues. Trimming cost V 1 base and J 1 base, with 10 bases left between them. The CDR3 region is CASSPRMGENTEAFF. Here the CDR3 DNA reads TGTGCCAGCTCACCACGAATGGGAGAGAACACTGAAGCTTTCTTT.

CDR3 in amino acids: CASSPGGLGGRAFSSYEQYV. The CDR3 DNA sequence: TGTGCCAGCAGTCCCGGGGGGCTGGGCGGGAGGGCCTTCAGCTCCTACGAGCAGTACGTC. V gene TRBV6-6 combines with J gene TRBJ2-7; 9 nucleotides align to TRBD2. J lost 0 bases, V lost 5 bases, and 20 bases had no gene match. CDR1 is MNHNY, CDR2 SVGAGI, per germline (reference sequence). The CDR3 is 20 amino acids.

This clone came up once. V usage is TRBV30 and J usage is TRBJ2-3, with TRBD2 matching 8 bases. This CDR3 spans 16 amino acids. The V and J ends lost 0 bases and 5 bases, in that order; junction bases with no gene match: 10. Looked up from germline, CDR1 is GTSNPN and CDR2 is SVGIG (reference sequence). This CDR3 is CAWSVESGGPGDTQYF. CDR3 sequence (DNA): TGTGCCTGGAGTGTAGAGAGCGGGGGCCCCGGAGATACGCAGTATTTT.

V and J are TRBV7-2 and TRBJ1-1; maybe TRBD1 (5 bases). CDR1 and CDR2 (germline): SGHTA, FQGNSA. V was clipped by 5 bases and J by 0 bases, with 10 bases between them. The CDR3 covers 14 residues. The CDR3 loop is CASSRGGMNTEAFF. In nucleotides, the CDR3 is TGTGCCAGCAGCCGGGGGGGGATGAACACTGAAGCTTTCTTT.

This clone occurred once. The chain combines TRBV27 with TRBJ2-5; D unresolved. CDR3 length: 15 amino acids. Germline CDR1 reads MNHEY; CDR2 reads SMNVEV (reference sequence). V lost 2 bases and J 0 bases, leaving 10 bases between the germline ends. CDR3 protein: CASSLKHLYQETQYF. CDR3 nucleotides: TGTGCCAGCAGTTTAAAACACCTGTACCAAGAGACCCAGTACTTC.

This chain uses TRBV30 with TRBJ1-5; D unresolved. Trimming left V 4 bases short and J 7 bases short, with 17 bases between. The germline gives CDR1 GTSNPN, CDR2 SVGIG (reference sequence). CDR3 length equals 14 residues. The CDR3 DNA is TGTGCCTGGACCGATGGGCCCTCAGGACAGCCCCAGCATTTT. Translation: CAWTDGPSGQPQHF. Using reference TRBV30 and TRBJ1-5 for the parts outside the CDR3, the full variable domain is SQTIHQWPATLVQPVGSPLSLECTVEGTSNPNLYWYRQAAGRGLQLLFYSVGIGQISSEVPQNLSASRPQDRQFILSSKKLLLSDSGFYLCAWTDGPSGQPQHFGDGTRLSIL.